The clone carrying this T cell receptor (beta chain) was seen once. The length of the CDR3 is 16 residues. Trimming at V came to 1 base and at J to 7 bases, leaving 8 bases not matched to a gene. Germline loops: CDR1 SGHRS, CDR2 YFSETQ. The data belong to a study of shared clonotypes between healthy human individuals. None of the donors, who were healthy HIV-negative adults, had recently had acute infections or vaccinations. The repertoire was sequenced with immunoSEQ multiplex PCR; TCRdb's copy has only in-frame clones and lacks some. There are 330,000 or so clones in the sample; 70% to 75% occur only once, and 8% to 13% lies in the top ten.

This receptor was identified in a man aged 25 to 40 in good health. The chain recombines TRBV5-1 with TRBJ2-4, with 10 bases lining up with TRBD1. Sequenced sample: memory CD4+ T cells sorted from blood. The subset is: CD45RA-negative fraction. In DNA form, the CDR3 reads TGCGCCAGCAGCTTGACGACAGGGGGCGCGGTGAACATTCAGTACTTC. Translated: CASSLTTGGAVNIQYF.